What follows are 18 T cell receptor beta chains derived from one specimen sequenced in a study of blood T cell repertoires in COVID-19. Some clones are missing from TCRdb's copy, which holds only in-frame ones; the method was immunoSEQ multiplex PCR. The sample has 200,000 to 300,000 clones, 88% seen once; the top ten hold approximately 4%. Specimen: peripheral blood. Receptors were obtained from a man in his fifties or sixties who had recovered from COVID-19.

Remarks on this clone: Other DNA sequences from this sample encode an identical CDR3 as well. The V gene is TRBV19, the J gene TRBJ2-1, with 10 bases fitting TRBD2. This CDR3 has 15 amino acids. V shed 5 bases, J shed 2 bases, and the junction held 3 bases outside the gene matches. CDR1 is LNHDA, CDR2 SQIVND, per germline (reference sequence). The CDR3 loop reads CASSPSGGTYNEQFF. For the CDR3, the DNA is TGTGCCAGTAGTCCTAGCGGGGGAACCTACAATGAGCAGTTCTTC. Full variable domain (outside the CDR3, taken from reference TRBV19 and TRBJ2-1): DGGITQSPKYLFRKEGQNVTLSCEQNLNHDAMYWYRQDPGQGLRLIYYSQIVNDFQKGDIAEGYSVSREKKESFPLTVTSAQKNPTAFYLCASSPSGGTYNEQFFGPGTRLTVL.

The table lists this clone with a count of one. The rearrangement joins TRBV18 to TRBJ2-3, with 10 bases fitting TRBD1. V lost 5 bases, J lost 0 bases, and 2 bases stayed unmatched. This CDR3 comprises 15 residues. Per germline, CDR1 KGHSH and CDR2 LQKENI. CDR3 in DNA: TGTGCCAGCTCAGGGACAGGGGCGAGCACAGATACGCAGTATTTT. Translation gives CASSGTGASTDTQYF.

J is TRBJ2-2 and V is TRBV18; 8 bases align to TRBD2. The CDR3 sequence is 17 residues long. Germline CDR1 and CDR2: KGHSH and LQKENI. V dropped 0 bases and J dropped 1; count of bases not matched to a gene: 4. In DNA, the CDR3 is TGTGCCAGCTCACCACCGGGACTAGTATTGAACACCGGGGAGCTGTTTTTT. As protein: CASSPPGLVLNTGELFF. Full variable domain (rest looked up from reference TRBV18 and TRBJ2-2): NAGVMQNPRHLVRRRGQEARLRCSPMKGHSHVYWYRQLPEEGLKFMVYLQKENIIDESGMPKERFSAEFPKEGPSILRIQQVVRGDSAAYFCASSPPGLVLNTGELFFGEGSRLTVL.

J is TRBJ2-1 and V is TRBV9, with 15 bases lining up with TRBD2. J was trimmed by 1 base and V by 4 bases; bases with no gene match: 6. CDR1 is SGDLS and CDR2 is YYNGEE in the germline V gene. The CDR3 sequence is 18 residues long. CDR3 in amino acids: CASSLGLAGGRSYNEQFF. As DNA, the CDR3 is TGTGCCAGCAGCCTGGGACTAGCGGGGGGCCGTTCCTACAATGAGCAGTTCTTC.

The chain is built from TRBV28 and TRBJ1-2; D not certain. Germline assignment: CDR1 MDHEN and CDR2 SYDVKM. V was shortened by 6 bases and J by 5 bases, with 22 bases between the two germline ends. This CDR3 region has 16 residues. The CDR3 DNA follows: TGTGCCAGCAGCCAAACCCCGGACCTGAGGGCTTATGGCTACACCTTC. Its translation is CASSQTPDLRAYGYTF.

The sample holds a few counts of this clone. The chain has TRBV5-8 and TRBJ1-6, with a possible D match to TRBD1 (5 bases). V was clipped by 0 bases and J by 8 bases, with 15 bases between them. CDR3 size: 16 residues. The germline V gene encodes CDR1 SGHTS and CDR2 YDEGEE. CDR3 DNA sequence: TGTGCCAGCAGCTTGGCCAAGGGGTCGGTCTATTCACCCCTCCACTTT. This gives the protein CASSLAKGSVYSPLHF.

The rearrangement uses TRBV5-1 and TRBJ2-1; 11 nucleotides align to TRBD1. Germline CDR1 is SGHRS and CDR2 is YFSETQ. The CDR3 runs 15 residues. V was clipped by 3 bases and J by 6 bases; unmatched bases: 5. CDR3 protein: CASSSGQGVSNEQFF. The CDR3 DNA reads TGCGCCAGCAGCTCGGGACAGGGGGTCAGCAATGAGCAGTTCTTC.

This chain uses TRBV7-6 with TRBJ1-1, with 8 bases fitting TRBD1. Germline V lookup: CDR1 SGHVS, CDR2 FNYEAQ. V was pared by 3 bases and J by 4 bases, with 4 bases of the junction left unmatched. The CDR3 spans 14 residues. CDR3 nucleotides: TGTGCCAGCAGCTTGGCGACAGGGGCCACTGAAGCTTTCTTT. Protein: CASSLATGATEAFF.

The count of this clone is one. V is TRBV27 and J is TRBJ2-5; the match to TRBD1 covers 7 bases. Germline V gene sequence: CDR1 MNHEY, CDR2 SMNVEV (reference sequence). CDR3 length: 14 amino acids. V dropped 3 bases and J dropped 9; count of bases not matched to a gene: 10. CDR3 in DNA: TGTGCCAGCAGTTTGCGCGGAGGCACAGGGGCCCAGTACTTC. Translated, it gives CASSLRGGTGAQYF.

The chain carries TRBV6-5 and TRBJ2-1, with 11 bases that match TRBD1. The CDR3 is 14 residues long. J gave up 10 bases and V 5 bases, and 7 bases lay outside the gene matches. Per the germline V gene, CDR1 is MNHEY and CDR2 is SVGAGI. CDR3 loop: CASSRPDRGREQFF. Written as DNA, the CDR3 is TGTGCCAGCAGTCGTCCGGACAGGGGGCGGGAGCAGTTCTTC.

This chain joins TRBV15 and TRBJ1-3; possibly TRBD1 for D (6 bases). Germline CDR1 reads LNHNV; CDR2 reads YYDKDF (reference sequence). V lost 5 bases and J lost 1, with 15 bases in between. The CDR3 runs 16 residues. CDR3 coding DNA: TGTGCCACCAGCGGAAGGACAGTTATATCTGGAAACACCATATATTTT. Translation gives CATSGRTVISGNTIYF.

J is TRBJ2-1 and V is TRBV6-6; D is uncertain. The germline V and J ends were trimmed by 7 bases and 5 bases, with 15 bases remaining between them. The CDR3 has 14 amino acids. Germline V gene lookup returns CDR1 MNHNY and CDR2 SVGAGI (reference sequence). CDR3 in DNA: TGTGCCAGCACTCCAGAGCGAGTGGACAATGAGCAGTTCTTC. Protein sequence: CASTPERVDNEQFF.

The J gene is TRBJ2-5, the V gene TRBV7-9, with 10 bases identical to TRBD1. The ends lost 1 base at V and 8 bases at J; junction bases unmatched: 7. Germline values: CDR1 SEHNR, CDR2 FQNEAQ (reference sequence). This CDR3 spans 15 amino acids. The CDR3 bases are TGTGCCAGCAGCTTAGAAGGGACAGGGGCGAGTACCCAGTACTTC. This translates into CASSLEGTGASTQYF.

V usage is TRBV30 and J usage is TRBJ1-4, with 9 bases matching TRBD1. There are 14 residues in the CDR3. V was clipped by 8 bases and J by 0 bases; unmatched bases: 4. Germline CDR1 is GTSNPN and CDR2 is SVGIG (reference sequence). DNA for the CDR3: TGTGCCGGACAGGGGCCGGCAACTAATGAAAAACTGTTTTTT. It translates to CAGQGPATNEKLFF.

This chain uses TRBV6-1 with TRBJ1-1; 7 bases match TRBD1. The germline gives CDR1 MNHNS, CDR2 SASEGT. The CDR3 totals 15 residues. The J segment lost 2 bases and the V segment lost 3 bases, leaving 6 bases of the junction unmatched. In DNA, the CDR3 is TGTGCCAGCAGTGATGGGTCAGGGGGTAACACTGAAGCTTTCTTT. Protein: CASSDGSGGNTEAFF.

The genes are TRBV11-2 and TRBJ2-1, with 10 bases lining up with TRBD1. The germline V gene encodes CDR1 SGHAT and CDR2 FQNNGV. The junction had 7 bases not matched to a gene; V was cut back by 10 bases and J by 7 bases. CDR3 length equals 13 residues. The CDR3 reads CATGDRGSNEQFF. The CDR3 DNA sequence: TGTGCCACCGGGGACAGGGGTAGTAATGAGCAGTTCTTC. The full variable domain, its missing parts supplied by reference TRBV11-2 and TRBJ2-1, is EAGVAQSPRYKIIEKRQSVAFWCNPISGHATLYWYQQILGQGPKLLIQFQNNGVVDDSQLPKDRFSAERLKGVDSTLKIQPAKLEDSAVYLCATGDRGSNEQFFGPGTRLTVL.

The chain links TRBV19 to TRBJ1-3; TRBD1 agrees at 9 bases. The trim removed 4 bases at V and 7 bases at J, leaving 5 bases unmatched. This CDR3 contains 14 residues. Germline V gene sequence: CDR1 LNHDA, CDR2 SQIVND (reference sequence). CDR3: CASSTTGGVNTIYF. CDR3 bases: TGTGCCAGTAGTACAACAGGGGGCGTGAACACCATATATTTT.

This chain uses TRBV5-1 with TRBJ1-3; D possibly corresponds to TRBD1 (6 bases). The V end was cut by 0 bases, the J end by 2 bases, with 9 bases between. This CDR3 has 15 amino acids. Germline lookup yields CDR1 SGHRS and CDR2 YFSETQ. The CDR3 region has the DNA TGCGCCAGCAGCTTGGGAGGACAGCCTGGAAACACCATATATTTT. This codes for CASSLGGQPGNTIYF.